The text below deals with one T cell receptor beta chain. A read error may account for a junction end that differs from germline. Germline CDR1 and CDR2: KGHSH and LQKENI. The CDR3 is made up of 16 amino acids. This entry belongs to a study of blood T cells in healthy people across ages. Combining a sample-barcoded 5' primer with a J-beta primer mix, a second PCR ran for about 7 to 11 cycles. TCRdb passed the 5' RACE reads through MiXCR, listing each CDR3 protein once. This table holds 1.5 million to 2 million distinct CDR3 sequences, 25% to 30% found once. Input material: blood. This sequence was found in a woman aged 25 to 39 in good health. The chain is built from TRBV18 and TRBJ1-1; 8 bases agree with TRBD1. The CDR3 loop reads CASPPSRGRTDTEAFF. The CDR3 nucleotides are TGTGCCAGCCCACCAAGCAGGGGGCGTACGGACACTGAAGCTTTCTTT.